This T cell receptor (beta chain) was recovered during a study of identical twins. Study-wide findings and caveats: Memory repertoires showed no such pattern, whereas abundant cord blood beta clonotypes carried fewer insertions.

Each cDNA held unique molecular identifiers, and template switching gave it a universal primer site. MiXCR was run by TCRdb on the 5' RACE reads, yielding one entry per CDR3 protein. The table records fewer than 900,000 distinct CDR3 sequences, roughly 20% of them present only once. Germline V gives CDR1 ENHRY, CDR2 SYGVKD. V was cut by 10 bases and J by 0 bases, with 19 bases left in between. This CDR3 has 16 residues. Turning to this clonotype: Antigen: not known.

These records were also assigned to another study, of T cells expressing NK-cell markers. As that report states: An anti-gamma-delta TCR antibody confined sorting to alpha-beta TCR T cells across several of the experiments.

The clonotype was recovered from a woman under 30 in good health. The specimen was PBMCs. This chain links TRBV10-3 with TRBJ2-1; D might be TRBD1 or TRBD2, each matching 5 bases. The CDR3 sequence: CATQFSPGTSYNEQFF. CDR3 in DNA: TGTGCCACCCAATTCTCTCCCGGGACCTCCTACAATGAGCAGTTCTTC.